This TCR beta chain was found in a study of beta chain features in type 1 diabetes. Study results and limitations: PCR could preferentially amplify shorter templates, alike in patients and controls. Moderate yet significant TCRB CDR3 shortening was seen in Type 1 diabetes patients in all four CD4+ subsets. Naive, central memory and Treg TCRB repertoires seemed to resemble each other more closely in patients than they did in healthy donors. A cDNA-based sequencing approach could over-represent cells with high TCR expression.

The germline CDR1 and CDR2 sequences are SQVTM and ANQGSEA. Trimming removed 3 bases from V and 5 bases from J, with 10 bases in between. CDR3 length: 12 amino acids. This clone came up a few times. Its specificity is unknown. Expressed TCRB transcripts were sequenced after all isolated RNA was converted to cDNA. Libraries were prepared by immunoSEQ multiplex PCR; TCRdb keeps only in-frame clonotypes and omits some of them. This table holds more than 300,000 clones, around 10% found once. CD4+ cells of the naive, central memory, regulatory and stem cell-like memory types were sorted via CD45RO/CCR7/CD25/CD127/CD95/CD27.

The rearrangement links TRBV29-1 to TRBJ2-5; D is perhaps TRBD2 (6 bases). The source material was central memory CD4+ T cells from blood. The source of this sequence is a man aged 30-40 years with type 1 diabetes. CDR3 DNA: TGCAGCGTTGAGGAGGGGTACGAGACCCAGTACTTC. Residues: CSVEEGYETQYF.